Presented here are 28 T cell receptor beta chains from one specimen sequenced in a study of shared clonotypes between healthy human individuals. Data came from immunoSEQ multiplex PCR; TCRdb stores just in-frame clones and leaves some out. Found here are about 2 million clones, 90% to 95% of them singletons; the top ten hold approximately 0.13%. What was sequenced was naive CD4+ T cells sorted from blood. Subset meaning: CD45RA+ positively selected. The source is a man younger than 30 in good health.

This sequence joins TRBV4-1 and TRBJ2-3; TRBD1 might be the D (6 bases). Per germline, CDR1 MGHRA and CDR2 YSYEKL. The germline V and J ends were trimmed by 1 base and 0 bases, with 17 bases remaining between them. CDR3 size: 18 residues. CDR3 protein: CASSQGTTGSRSTDTQYF. The CDR3 DNA is TGCGCCAGCAGCCAAGGTACAACAGGGTCCCGGAGCACAGATACGCAGTATTTT.

In the case of this clone: A much larger clone differs by one base, so this may be a read error. Distinct nucleotide sequences in the sample also encode this CDR3. The chain recombines TRBV7-9 with TRBJ1-1; 8 nucleotides line up with TRBD1. With V trimmed by 3 bases and J by 1 base, 1 base remained unmatched. The CDR3 has 14 residues. CDR1 and CDR2 from the germline V gene are SEHNR and FQNEAQ (reference sequence). The CDR3 reads CASSLQGANTEAFF. CDR3 nucleotide sequence: TGTGCCAGCAGCTTGCAGGGGGCGAACACTGAAGCTTTCTTT.

The J gene is TRBJ1-6, the V gene TRBV6-6; no clear D. Trimming took 8 bases from V and 0 from J, leaving 11 bases between them. There are 15 residues in the CDR3. Germline V gene data show CDR1 as MNHNY and CDR2 as SVGAGI (reference sequence). CDR3 bases: TGTGCCAGCTCCCAATTTAGCTCCTATAATTCACCCCTCCACTTT. Its protein product is CASSQFSSYNSPLHF.

The chain joins TRBV2 to TRBJ1-5, with D possibly being TRBD1 (5 bases). V lost 4 bases and J lost 1, with 17 bases in between. The germline V gene encodes CDR1 SNHLY and CDR2 FYNNEI. This CDR3 has 17 amino acids. The CDR3 here is CASSVGTEGRSNQPQHF. DNA of the CDR3: TGTGCCAGCAGTGTTGGGACCGAGGGGAGGAGCAATCAGCCCCAGCATTTT.

This chain links TRBV7-2 with TRBJ2-7, with a weak D call TRBD1 (5 bases). Trimming removed 1 base at V and 4 bases at J, with 14 bases between. The CDR3 sequence is 15 residues long. CDR1 is SGHTA and CDR2 is FQGNSA in the germline V gene. CDR3 protein: CASSLVGLGRYEQYF. CDR3 sequence (DNA): TGTGCCAGCAGCTTAGTAGGGCTGGGGCGGTACGAGCAGTACTTC. Based on the CDR3 plus reference TRBV7-2 and TRBJ2-7, the full variable domain is GAGVSQSPSNKVTEKGKDVELRCDPISGHTALYWYRQSLGQGLEFLIYFQGNSAPDKSGLPSDRFSAERTGGSVSTLTIQRTQQEDSAVYLCASSLVGLGRYEQYFGPGTRLTVT.

CDR3 coding DNA: TGTGCCAGCAGAAACACCGGGACCTCTGGAAACACCATATATTTT. It yields the protein CASRNTGTSGNTIYF. V gene TRBV5-4 combines with J gene TRBJ1-3, with D possibly TRBD1 on 5 matching bases. This CDR3 contains 15 residues. The germline gives CDR1 SGHNT, CDR2 YYREEE (reference sequence). V dropped 5 bases and J dropped 0 bases, with 12 bases sitting between them.

The chain uses TRBV5-1 and TRBJ1-6; the D gene is possibly TRBD1 (6 bases). The germline CDR1 and CDR2 sequences are SGHRS and YFSETQ. V dropped 4 bases and J dropped 6 bases, with 20 bases sitting between them. CDR3 size: 17 residues. CDR3 coding DNA: TGCGCCAGCAGCCCCCGGGACACGGGGATTGGTAATTCACCCCTCCACTTT. Residues: CASSPRDTGIGNSPLHF.

The chain has TRBV5-6 and TRBJ1-1, with D tentatively TRBD1 (5 bases). V was trimmed by 6 bases and J by 0 bases, leaving 18 bases between them. Germline CDR1 and CDR2: SGHDT and YYEEEE. The CDR3 has 16 residues. CDR3 in DNA: TGTGCCAGCACCGCAAGCAGGGACCTCATGAACACTGAAGCTTTCTTT. This codes for CASTASRDLMNTEAFF.

This chain links TRBV7-2 with TRBJ2-7; D may be TRBD2 (5 bases). The CDR3 length is 15 residues. Looked up from germline, CDR1 is SGHTA and CDR2 is FQGNSA. V shed 5 bases and J shed 2 bases, with 16 bases lying between them. The CDR3 protein is CASSAGLATPYEQYF. The CDR3 DNA follows: TGTGCCAGCAGCGCCGGACTCGCAACACCCTACGAGCAGTACTTC.

The rearrangement uses TRBV19 and TRBJ2-2; possibly TRBD1 for D (5 bases). CDR1 is LNHDA and CDR2 is SQIVND in the germline V gene (reference sequence). The CDR3 extends over 15 amino acids. V was cut by 4 bases and J by 2 bases, with 11 bases left in between. CDR3 nucleotide sequence: TGTGCCAGTAGTAGGTTCAGGGCCAACACCGGGGAGCTGTTTTTT. Amino acids: CASSRFRANTGELFF. Full variable domain (missing parts from reference TRBV19 and TRBJ2-2): DGGITQSPKYLFRKEGQNVTLSCEQNLNHDAMYWYRQDPGQGLRLIYYSQIVNDFQKGDIAEGYSVSREKKESFPLTVTSAQKNPTAFYLCASSRFRANTGELFFGEGSRLTVL.

The chain is built from TRBV2 and TRBJ1-2, with 8 positions matching TRBD1. V trimming: 6 bases; J trimming: 5 bases; junction bases outside the gene matches: 5. CDR1 SNHLY and CDR2 FYNNEI come from the germline V gene. The CDR3 contains 13 residues. The CDR3 DNA sequence: TGTGCCAGCAGAGAGGACAGGGTTTATGGCTACACCTTC. Amino acids: CASREDRVYGYTF.

To note about this clone: Distinct nucleotide sequences in the sample also encode this CDR3. V and J are TRBV5-1 and TRBJ2-3, with D hard to call. Looked up from germline, CDR1 is SGHRS and CDR2 is YFSETQ. V gave up 5 bases and J gave up 0 bases, with 4 bases separating them. The CDR3 runs 12 residues. In DNA, the CDR3 is TGCGCCAGCAGACAGAGCACAGATACGCAGTATTTT. Protein: CASRQSTDTQYF.

The V call is TRBV5-4, the J call TRBJ1-2; D remains ambiguous. Germline values: CDR1 SGHNT, CDR2 YYREEE (reference sequence). The CDR3 runs to 13 residues. Trimming took 0 bases from V and 8 from J, leaving 11 bases between them. CDR3 nucleotides: TGTGCCAGCAGCTTGGTCGGCTCGGGCGGCTACACCTTC. It codes for CASSLVGSGGYTF.

J is TRBJ2-7 and V is TRBV19; maybe TRBD1 (5 bases). Trimming cost V 7 bases and J 2 bases, with 12 bases left between them. Germline CDR1 and CDR2: LNHDA and SQIVND (reference sequence). This CDR3 region has 13 residues. CDR3 in amino acids: CASTSDTTYEQYF. The CDR3 DNA sequence: TGTGCCAGTACCTCGGACACTACCTACGAGCAGTACTTC.

The chain links TRBV5-4 to TRBJ1-4; no clear D gene. CDR3 length: 16 amino acids. CDR1 SGHNT and CDR2 YYREEE come from the germline V gene (reference sequence). With 3 bases removed from V and 0 bases from J, the gap between germline ends came to 12 bases. For the CDR3, the DNA is TGTGCCAGCAGCTCGGGAGGCTTAACAACTAATGAAAAACTGTTTTTT. It is translated as CASSSGGLTTNEKLFF.

The V gene is TRBV5-6, the J gene TRBJ2-1; 7 bases map to TRBD2. Trimming cost V 0 bases and J 8 bases; bases outside gene matches: 11. Germline CDR1 reads SGHDT; CDR2 reads YYEEEE. The CDR3 spans 16 residues. The CDR3 loop reads CASSLAGREPRYEQFF. The CDR3 region has the DNA TGTGCCAGCAGCTTGGCAGGGCGGGAGCCCCGCTATGAGCAGTTCTTC.

CDR3 DNA: TGCGCCAGCAGCTCTTCCGGGACGGCTAATGAAAAACTGTTTTTT. As protein: CASSSSGTANEKLFF. The genes are TRBV5-1 and TRBJ1-4; D may be TRBD1 (5 bases). Germline lookup yields CDR1 SGHRS and CDR2 YFSETQ. Trimming took 3 bases from V and 3 from J, leaving 12 bases between them. The CDR3 length is 15 residues.

This chain links TRBV2 with TRBJ2-7; D possibly uses TRBD1 or TRBD2 (5 bases each). Trimming removed 8 bases from V and 4 bases from J, with 9 bases in between. The CDR3 has 11 amino acids. Germline values: CDR1 SNHLY, CDR2 FYNNEI. The CDR3: CASAREYEQYF. For the CDR3, the DNA is TGTGCCAGCGCCAGGGAGTACGAGCAGTACTTC.

The chain carries TRBV7-2 and TRBJ2-7; 7 nucleotides align to TRBD1. The CDR3 loop spans 14 amino acids. The V gene end was trimmed by 3 bases and the J gene end by 5 bases; junction bases not matched to a gene: 7. Germline CDR1 SGHTA, CDR2 FQGNSA. The CDR3 sequence is CASSLLTGSHEQYF. As DNA, the CDR3 is TGTGCCAGCAGCTTGTTGACAGGGTCCCACGAGCAGTACTTC.

The chain carries TRBV14 and TRBJ2-7, with 11 bases fitting TRBD2. V was pared by 1 base and J by 3 bases, with 8 bases of the junction left unmatched. From germline, CDR1 is SGHDN and CDR2 FVKESK. The CDR3 length is 17 residues. The CDR3 DNA reads TGTGCCAGCAGCCAAGTAACACTAGCGGGGGAACTCTACGAGCAGTACTTC. Protein sequence: CASSQVTLAGELYEQYF.

The chain uses TRBV27 and TRBJ2-7; 7 nucleotides line up with TRBD1. Germline V lookup: CDR1 MNHEY, CDR2 SMNVEV (reference sequence). The CDR3 runs 15 residues. The V segment lost 6 bases and the J segment 3 bases; nucleotides outside the gene matches: 11. DNA of the CDR3: TGTGCCAGCAGGGCGAAACAGGGGTACTTCTACGAGCAGTACTTC. Encoded protein: CASRAKQGYFYEQYF.

The rearrangement uses TRBV9 and TRBJ2-1, with TRBD2 identical over 10 bases. Germline CDR1 and CDR2: SGDLS and YYNGEE. V shed 0 bases and J 4 bases; nucleotides not matched to a gene: 10. The CDR3 sequence is 18 residues long. CDR3 in amino acids: CASSVARSGRATYNEQFF. The CDR3 DNA is TGTGCCAGCAGCGTAGCCCGGAGCGGGAGGGCCACTTACAATGAGCAGTTCTTC. The entire variable domain, with the rest obtained from reference TRBV9 and TRBJ2-1, is as follows: DSGVTQTPKHLITATGQRVTLRCSPRSGDLSVYWYQQSLDQGLQFLIQYYNGEERAKGNILERFSAQQFPDLHSELNLSSLELGDSALYFCASSVARSGRATYNEQFFGPGTRLTVL.

This chain's CDR3 is CASSNWWTGEGYGYTF. The CDR3 DNA is TGTGCCAGCAGTAACTGGTGGACAGGGGAGGGCTATGGCTACACCTTC. The V and J genes are TRBV6-5 and TRBJ1-2; 9 bases fit TRBD1. V trimming: 5 bases; J trimming: 4 bases; junction bases outside the gene matches: 11. This CDR3 region has 16 residues. CDR1 and CDR2 (germline): MNHEY, SVGAGI.

A single count supports this clone. The gene calls are TRBV9 and TRBJ2-1; 11 positions match TRBD2. Unmatched junction bases numbered 9, after V lost 0 bases and J lost 7 bases. This CDR3 comprises 17 residues. The germline V gene has CDR1 SGDLS and CDR2 YYNGEE. The CDR3 sequence is CASSVGGSGGAGNEQFF. In nucleotides, the CDR3 is TGTGCCAGCAGCGTAGGAGGTAGCGGGGGGGCCGGGAATGAGCAGTTCTTC.

This chain links TRBV6-5 with TRBJ2-2; D possibly corresponds to TRBD2 (5 bases). CDR3 length: 12 amino acids. From germline, CDR1 is MNHEY and CDR2 SVGAGI. V was cut by 2 bases and J by 10 bases, with 8 bases left in between. The CDR3 region is CASSYRGSELFF. The DNA of the CDR3 is TGTGCCAGCAGTTACCGAGGGTCGGAGCTGTTTTTT.

V and J are TRBV7-2 and TRBJ2-1; D not resolved. CDR3 length: 12 amino acids. CDR1 SGHTA and CDR2 FQGNSA come from the germline V gene. Deletions cut 2 bases from V and 6 bases from J, with 5 bases between. The CDR3 DNA is TGTGCCAGCAGCTTATGGCCCAATGAGCAGTTCTTC. It translates to CASSLWPNEQFF.

Regarding this clone: Other DNA sequences in the sample encode the same CDR3. The chain couples TRBV5-1 to TRBJ2-7; perhaps TRBD1 as D (6 bases). CDR1 SGHRS and CDR2 YFSETQ come from the germline V gene. This CDR3 is 15 amino acids long. V was trimmed by 0 bases and J by 0 bases, leaving 10 bases between them. The CDR3 nucleotides are TGCGCCAGCAGCTTGGTTCCAGGGGCCTCCTACGAGCAGTACTTC. This translates into CASSLVPGASYEQYF.

Turning to this clone: It may be a read error: a sequence one base away is much more abundant. Different DNA sequences within this sample yield the same CDR3. The rearrangement uses TRBV7-2 and TRBJ2-7; 7 positions agree with TRBD1. The germline gives CDR1 SGHTA, CDR2 FQGNSA. This CDR3 region has 15 residues. The CDR3 DNA reads TGTGCCAGCAGCTTAGGACAGGGTGGTATCTACGAGCAATACTTC. This encodes CASSLGQGGIYEQYF.